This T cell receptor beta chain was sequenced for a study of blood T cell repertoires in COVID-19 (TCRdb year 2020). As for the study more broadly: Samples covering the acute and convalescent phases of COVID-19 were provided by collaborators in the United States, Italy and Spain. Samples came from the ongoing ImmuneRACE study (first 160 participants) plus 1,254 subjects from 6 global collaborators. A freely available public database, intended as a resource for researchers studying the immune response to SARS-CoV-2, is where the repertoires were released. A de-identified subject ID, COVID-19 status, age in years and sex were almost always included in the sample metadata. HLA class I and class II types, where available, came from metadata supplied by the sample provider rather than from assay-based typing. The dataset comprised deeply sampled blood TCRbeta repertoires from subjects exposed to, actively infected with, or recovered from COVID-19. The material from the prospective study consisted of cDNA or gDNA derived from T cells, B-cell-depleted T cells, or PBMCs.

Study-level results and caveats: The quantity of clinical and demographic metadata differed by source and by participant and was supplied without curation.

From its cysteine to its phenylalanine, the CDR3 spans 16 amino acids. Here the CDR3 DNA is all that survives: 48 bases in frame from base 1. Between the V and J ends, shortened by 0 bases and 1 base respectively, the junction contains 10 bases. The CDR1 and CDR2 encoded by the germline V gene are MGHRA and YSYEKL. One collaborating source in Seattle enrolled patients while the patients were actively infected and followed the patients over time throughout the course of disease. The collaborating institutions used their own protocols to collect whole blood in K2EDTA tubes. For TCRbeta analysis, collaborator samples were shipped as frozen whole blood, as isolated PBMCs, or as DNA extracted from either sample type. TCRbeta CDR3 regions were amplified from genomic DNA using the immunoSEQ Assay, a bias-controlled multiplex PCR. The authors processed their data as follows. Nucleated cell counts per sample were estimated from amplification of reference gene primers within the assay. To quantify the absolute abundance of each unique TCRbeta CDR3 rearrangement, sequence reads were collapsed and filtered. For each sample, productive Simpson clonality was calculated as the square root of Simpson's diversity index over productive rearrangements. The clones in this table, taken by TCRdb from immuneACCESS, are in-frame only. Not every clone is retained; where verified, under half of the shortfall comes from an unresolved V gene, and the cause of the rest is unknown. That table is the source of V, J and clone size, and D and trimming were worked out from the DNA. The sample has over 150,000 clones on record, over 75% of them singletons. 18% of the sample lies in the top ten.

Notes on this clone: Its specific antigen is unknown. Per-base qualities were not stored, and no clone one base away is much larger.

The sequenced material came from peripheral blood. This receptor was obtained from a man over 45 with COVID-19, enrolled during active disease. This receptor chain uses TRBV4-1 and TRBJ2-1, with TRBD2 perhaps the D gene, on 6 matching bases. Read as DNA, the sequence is TGCGCCAGCAGCCAAGATGGGGGGAGATCCTACAATGAGCAGTTCTTC. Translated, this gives CASSQDGGRSYNEQFF.